This T cell receptor (beta chain) appears in the sequencing data of a study of cytotoxic CD8 clonotypes in ibrutinib-treated CLL. Study-wide background: Responses: approximately 24 partial, 2 complete; after median around 70 months, roughly 14 stayed remitted, approximately twelve progressed.

CDR1 and CDR2 (germline): SNHLY, FYNNEI. With 6 bases removed from V and 4 bases from J, the gap between germline ends came to 15 bases. There are 14 residues in the CDR3. TCRdb keeps only in-frame clones here, not all; method: immunoSEQ multiplex PCR. Among 150,000 to 200,000 clones listed, under 85% were seen once. Here the sequenced sample was PBMCs, taken after 24 months of ibrutinib treatment. The sequence derives from a human donor with chronic lymphocytic leukemia. J is TRBJ1-1 and V is TRBV2, with D perhaps TRBD1 (5 bases). This CDR3 is CASRQTDVGTEAFF. DNA for the CDR3: TGTGCCAGCAGACAGACAGATGTTGGCACTGAAGCTTTCTTT.